This T cell receptor beta chain is from a study of a mutant IDH1 vaccine in newly diagnosed glioma. Looking at the study overall: Patients, over weeks 1, 3, 5, 7, 11, 15, 19 and 23, received a total of eight vaccinations. Onset of vaccination occurred 4-6 weeks following radiotherapy alone, or with temozolomide cycles.

Noted time point: week 5, during vaccination. Each vaccine dose was 300 ug of mutant IDH1 20-mer peptide, with topical imiquimod. New astrocytomas of WHO grade 3 or 4 that were IDH1-mutant and ATRX-lost were found in the donors. Study-wide results and limits: Among top peripheral T cell clonotypes, changes seemed unrelated to pseudoprogression.

The CDR3 spans 16 residues. Germline CDR1 SGDLS, CDR2 YYNGEE. V gave up 3 bases and J gave up 6 bases, with 22 bases separating them. In the case of this clone: Its antigen remains unknown.

Here immunoSEQ multiplex PCR was the method, and the copy in TCRdb shows in-frame clones only, minus some. The sample lists 40,000 or so clones; approximately 91% were seen once. The chain employs TRBV9 and TRBJ2-7; perhaps TRBD2 as D (5 bases). The sequence derives from a man aged 50 to 59 with glioma. Here the sequenced sample was PBMCs, taken from a glioma patient whose treatment included an IDH1 peptide vaccine. The CDR3 DNA is TGTGCCAGCAGCGCCCGGGGAGCGAGAAGTGAAGGCGAGCAGTACTTC. Translating gives CASSARGARSEGEQYF.